Following are 32 T cell receptor beta chains from one sample sequenced in a study of T cells in Graves' hyperthyroidism and ophthalmopathy (dated 2019 in TCRdb). Libraries were made using multiplex PCR. Instrument on record: Illumina HiSeq 2000. The TCR beta CDR3 regions were amplified from the RNA transcripts. For the first round of RT-PCR on the TCR CDR3, the HTBI primer set was used together with the Qiagen OneStep RT-PCR kit. TCRdb trimmed public reads at Q25 via fastp, called clones via MiXCR and kept in-frame beta chains. Identical CDR3 protein sequences are pooled into one entry, listed with their most common genes and DNA. This sample gives some 600,000 distinct CDR3 sequences in total; over 11% of them show up just once. The leading ten clones occupy 5% to 7% of the sample. The sequencing sample was made of blood. The source of these receptors is a woman aged 30 to 39 with Graves' hyperthyroidism that later progressed to Graves' ophthalmopathy.

This clonotype was picked up many times. This chain links TRBV24-1 with TRBJ2-1; D may match TRBD1 or TRBD2 (5 bases each). Germline loops: CDR1 KGHDR, CDR2 SFDVKD. Trimming took 7 bases from V and 10 from J, leaving 19 bases between them. The CDR3 has 14 amino acids. This CDR3 is CATRGRGPVGEQFF. The CDR3 nucleotides read TGTGCCACCAGGGGGCGAGGGCCGGTCGGCGAGCAGTTCTTC.

This chain joins TRBV14 and TRBJ2-7; 7 bases are a match to TRBD1. The CDR3 covers 14 residues. V gave up 0 bases and J gave up 5 bases; unmatched junction bases: 4. Germline V gene lookup returns CDR1 SGHDN and CDR2 FVKESK. The CDR3 nucleotides are TGTGCCAGCAGCCAAGATAGCAGGGGGAACGAGCAGTACTTC. Amino acids: CASSQDSRGNEQYF.

This clonotype was picked up many times. This chain links TRBV3-1 with TRBJ1-2; no definite D call. This CDR3 comprises 13 residues. Trimming left V 1 base short and J 8 bases short, with 11 bases between. CDR1 and CDR2 (germline): LGHDT, YNNKEL (reference sequence). CDR3 nucleotide sequence: TGTGCCAGCAGCCAAGGATGGGATGAGGGCTACACCTTC. Protein sequence: CASSQGWDEGYTF.

The V call is TRBV28, the J call TRBJ1-2; 7 bases line up with TRBD1. The CDR3 has 15 amino acids. CDR1 is MDHEN, CDR2 SYDVKM, per germline. The V gene end was trimmed by 5 bases and the J gene end by 0 bases; junction bases not matched to a gene: 6. CDR3 residues: CASSLGTASNYGYTF. CDR3 sequence (DNA): TGTGCCAGCAGTCTAGGGACAGCCTCTAACTATGGCTACACCTTC.

This clonotype was counted a few times. The genes are TRBV6-1 and TRBJ2-2, with D perhaps TRBD1 (6 bases). The germline V and J ends were trimmed by 5 bases and 0 bases, with 10 bases remaining between them. Germline CDR1 and CDR2: MNHNS and SASEGT. This CDR3 is 15 amino acids long. In DNA form, the CDR3 reads TGTGCCAGCAGTCGGGACACTTCGAACACCGGGGAGCTGTTTTTT. As protein: CASSRDTSNTGELFF.

The sample holds many counts of this clonotype. The chain links TRBV7-3 to TRBJ2-7, with TRBD2 identical over 12 bases. The CDR3 covers 16 residues. V lost 5 bases and J lost 3; bases outside the gene matches: 8. Germline V gene sequence: CDR1 SGHTA, CDR2 FQGTGA. As DNA, the CDR3 is TGTGCCAGCAGCCACTCCAGGACTAGCGGGGACTACGAGCAGTACTTC. Amino acids: CASSHSRTSGDYEQYF.

There are many counts of this clonotype. V gene TRBV7-9 combines with J gene TRBJ2-5, with 8 nucleotides matching TRBD1. Germline V gene data show CDR1 as SEHNR and CDR2 as FQNEAQ (reference sequence). The CDR3 is 14 residues long. V lost 5 bases and J lost 3; bases outside the gene matches: 5. CDR3 bases: TGTGCCAGCAGCAAGACAGGGGTTAAAGAGACCCAGTACTTC. Amino acids: CASSKTGVKETQYF.

This chain joins TRBV9 and TRBJ2-3, with 8 bases aligning to TRBD2. The V gene end was trimmed by 0 bases and the J gene end by 2 bases; junction bases not matched to a gene: 2. The CDR3 spans 15 residues. The germline V gene has CDR1 SGDLS and CDR2 YYNGEE. The CDR3 bases are TGTGCCAGCAGCGTAGGAGCGGGAGTCACAGATACGCAGTATTTT. This encodes CASSVGAGVTDTQYF.

Many counts were recorded for this clonotype. The chain links TRBV3-1 to TRBJ2-3; D is uncertain. Between the trimmed V and J ends, which lost 4 bases and 4 bases, there was a span of 9 bases. This CDR3 comprises 13 residues. Germline V gene data show CDR1 as LGHDT and CDR2 as YNNKEL (reference sequence). Written as DNA, the CDR3 is TGTGCCAGCAGCCCCCCAATGGCAGATACGCAGTATTTT. As protein: CASSPPMADTQYF.

There are a few counts of this clonotype. The chain employs TRBV28 and TRBJ1-1; tentative D call: TRBD1 (5 bases). V shed 5 bases and J shed 11 bases, with 21 bases lying between them. The CDR3 runs 14 residues. Germline values: CDR1 MDHEN, CDR2 SYDVKM. The CDR3 sequence: CASSSGGAGVAAFF. The CDR3 region has the DNA TGTGCCAGCAGTAGTGGAGGGGCCGGTGTCGCGGCTTTCTTT.

This clonotype was recorded at least ten times. The chain links TRBV19 to TRBJ1-5; D is perhaps TRBD1 (5 bases). This CDR3 has 16 residues. V lost 5 bases, J lost 7 bases, and 21 bases lay in between. The germline V gene has CDR1 LNHDA and CDR2 SQIVND (reference sequence). CDR3 nucleotides: TGTGCCAGTAGTCCGGCGTTGGGGGGGTTAGGACAGCCCCAGCATTTT. Translated: CASSPALGGLGQPQHF.

A note on this clonotype: An end of the junction differs from the germline gene, which may be a read error. The chain has TRBV11-3 and TRBJ1-6, with D possibly TRBD1 on 6 matching bases. The CDR3 spans 16 residues. Per germline, CDR1 SGHNT and CDR2 YENEEA. The CDR3 reads CAGSSGVGGAYSPLHF. CDR3 nucleotides: TGTGCCGGCAGCTCAGGAGTAGGGGGGGCGTATTCACCCCTCCACTTT.

The chain joins TRBV12-5 to TRBJ1-1, with 7 nucleotides matching TRBD1. Trimming removed 4 bases from V and 6 bases from J; junction bases left unmatched: 8. The CDR3 runs to 14 residues. Germline assignment: CDR1 LGHNT and CDR2 FRNRAP. The CDR3 protein is CASGSRGSGSEAFF. The CDR3 region has the DNA TGTGCTAGTGGTTCCAGGGGGAGTGGGTCTGAAGCTTTCTTT.

On this clonotype: A much larger clone is a single base away; this may be a read error. This sequence joins TRBV4-1 and TRBJ2-5, with a tentative D call TRBD1 (6 bases). The CDR3 runs to 16 residues. CDR1 is MGHRA and CDR2 is YSYEKL in the germline V gene. Here the CDR3 reads CASGQDTGLRSETQYF. The CDR3 DNA reads TGCGCCAGCGGCCAAGATACAGGGCTGAGAAGCGAGACCCAGTACTTC.

This chain links TRBV4-2 with TRBJ2-1, with unresolved D. CDR3 length equals 13 residues. The germline V gene encodes CDR1 LGHNA and CDR2 YNFKEQ. Trimming left V 1 base short and J 8 bases short, with 9 bases between. CDR3 nucleotides: TGTGCCAGCAGCCAAGGGTGGGGTGATGAGCAGTTCTTC. Amino acid sequence: CASSQGWGDEQFF.

This clonotype has a count of ten or more. This chain connects TRBV20-1 to TRBJ2-7, with TRBD2 as a possible D gene (5 bases). CDR3 length equals 13 residues. Germline CDR1 is DFQATT and CDR2 is SNEGSKA (reference sequence). V lost 6 bases, J lost 2 bases, and 14 bases lay in between. The CDR3 nucleotides read TGCAGTGCCCCCGGTGACGGGGCCTACGAGCAGTACTTC. It yields the protein CSAPGDGAYEQYF.

Many counts were recorded for this clonotype. CDR3 sequence (DNA): TGTGCCAGCACCCCAGCGGGAATTGGAGGAGAGACCCAGTACTTC. This gives the protein CASTPAGIGGETQYF. The chain couples TRBV6-1 to TRBJ2-5; 7 nucleotides agree with TRBD2. The germline CDR1 and CDR2 sequences are MNHNS and SASEGT. The CDR3 length is 15 residues. J gave up 4 bases and V 7 bases, and 12 bases lay outside the gene matches.

This chain uses TRBV30 with TRBJ2-5; D uncertain. The germline V and J ends were trimmed by 5 bases and 0 bases, with 10 bases remaining between them. Germline loops: CDR1 GTSNPN, CDR2 SVGIG (reference sequence). The CDR3 is 13 amino acids. CDR3 coding DNA: TGTGCCTGGGGTCCCGGGCACCAAGAGACCCAGTACTTC. It translates to CAWGPGHQETQYF.

This clonotype has at least ten counts. V and J are TRBV2 and TRBJ2-7; 10 positions match TRBD2. CDR3 length equals 14 residues. Unmatched junction bases numbered 3, after V lost 4 bases and J lost 3 bases. Germline CDR1 reads SNHLY; CDR2 reads FYNNEI. The CDR3 region has the DNA TGTGCCAGCAGTGCCGGGACTAGCGACTACGAGCAGTACTTC. Translation gives CASSAGTSDYEQYF.

In this sample, this clonotype turned up a few times. V gene TRBV19 combines with J gene TRBJ2-7, with 9 bases matching TRBD2. Germline V gene lookup returns CDR1 LNHDA and CDR2 SQIVND (reference sequence). V lost 7 bases, J lost 5 bases, and 9 bases stayed unmatched. The CDR3 spans 14 residues. This CDR3 reads CASTPAGGIDEQYF. CDR3 coding DNA: TGTGCCAGTACCCCCGCGGGGGGGATAGACGAGCAGTACTTC.

The chain combines TRBV29-1 with TRBJ2-3; TRBD2 matches 8 bases. Looked up from germline, CDR1 is SQVTM and CDR2 is ANQGSEA. The CDR3 has 14 amino acids. V shed 5 bases and J 2 bases; nucleotides not matched to a gene: 6. The CDR3 DNA follows: TGCAGCGTTTCTACTAGCGGACCCACAGATACGCAGTATTTT. This sequence encodes CSVSTSGPTDTQYF.

This clonotype was detected only a few times. This chain links TRBV6-2 or TRBV6-3 with TRBJ1-6; TRBD1 matches 8 bases. Germline loops: CDR1 MNHEY, CDR2 SVGEGT. V lost 10 bases, J lost 8 bases, and 4 bases stayed unmatched. The CDR3 covers 12 residues. The CDR3 spells CATRQGYSPLHF. In DNA, the CDR3 is TGTGCCACAAGACAGGGGTATTCACCCCTCCACTTT.

The chain uses TRBV18 and TRBJ2-7; no definite D call. Germline assignment: CDR1 KGHSH and CDR2 LQKENI. The CDR3 consists of 13 residues. V lost 4 bases and J lost 6, with 13 bases in between. The CDR3 region is CASSLDRRCEQYF. In nucleotides, the CDR3 is TGTGCCAGCTCACTAGACCGACGATGCGAGCAGTACTTC. The complete variable domain, with remaining parts taken from reference TRBV18 and TRBJ2-7, reads NAGVMQNPRHLVRRRGQEARLRCSPMKGHSHVYWYRQLPEEGLKFMVYLQKENIIDESGMPKERFSAEFPKEGPSILRIQQVVRGDSAAYFCASSLDRRCEQYFGPGTRLTVT.

This clonotype has just a few counts. The chain is built from TRBV7-2 and TRBJ2-1; tentative D call: TRBD1 (6 bases). Per the germline V gene, CDR1 is SGHTA and CDR2 is FQGNSA. Trimming stripped 4 bases from V and 4 bases from J, with 11 bases between. The CDR3 is 14 amino acids. CDR3 amino acids: CASSYLGQYNEQFF. In DNA form, the CDR3 reads TGTGCCAGCAGCTATCTTGGACAGTACAATGAGCAGTTCTTC. The full variable domain, its missing parts supplied by reference TRBV7-2 and TRBJ2-1, is GAGVSQSPSNKVTEKGKDVELRCDPISGHTALYWYRQSLGQGLEFLIYFQGNSAPDKSGLPSDRFSAERTGGSVSTLTIQRTQQEDSAVYLCASSYLGQYNEQFFGPGTRLTVL.

This clonotype was picked up many times. The rearrangement joins TRBV7-9 to TRBJ2-1; unclear D gene. The ends were cut back, 2 bases at V and 9 bases at J, with 8 bases in the middle. The CDR3 is 12 residues long. CDR1 is SEHNR and CDR2 is FQNEAQ in the germline V gene (reference sequence). CDR3 residues: CASSLTWREQFF. As DNA, the CDR3 is TGTGCCAGCAGCTTAACGTGGCGTGAGCAGTTCTTC.

This chain connects TRBV20-1 to TRBJ1-4; no firm D call. Germline V gives CDR1 DFQATT, CDR2 SNEGSKA (reference sequence). V was shortened by 0 bases and J by 4 bases, with 15 bases between the two germline ends. The CDR3 is 16 amino acids. CDR3 sequence (DNA): TGCAGTGCTAGAGATTTTTTGGATAATCTTAATGAAAAACTGTTTTTT. Translated: CSARDFLDNLNEKLFF.

This clonotype appeared a few times. The J gene is TRBJ1-3, the V gene TRBV9, with 10 bases fitting TRBD1. The CDR3 spans 16 residues. J lost 4 bases, V lost 4 bases, and 8 bases had no gene match. Germline CDR1 reads SGDLS; CDR2 reads YYNGEE. In nucleotides, the CDR3 is TGTGCCAGCAGCCCTCCGGGGACAGGGGCGGGAAACACCATATATTTT. It specifies CASSPPGTGAGNTIYF.

This clonotype has more than one count but fewer than ten. This sequence may be a read error, since a much larger clone differs from it by one base. The V call is TRBV19, the J call TRBJ1-1, with D maybe TRBD1 (5 bases). CDR1 is LNHDA and CDR2 is SQIVND in the germline V gene (reference sequence). This CDR3 has 16 residues. V was pared by 2 bases and J by 4 bases, with 17 bases between. The CDR3 spells CASSIRGDLRGTEAFF. CDR3 nucleotides: TGTGCCAGTAGTATACGGGGGGATTTAAGGGGCACTGAAGCTTTCTTT.

This clonotype showed up many times. This chain links TRBV7-9 with TRBJ2-1; D gene uncertain. Trimming shortened V by 2 bases and J by 5 bases, and 7 bases separated the two germline ends. The CDR3 covers 13 residues. The germline gives CDR1 SEHNR, CDR2 FQNEAQ (reference sequence). The CDR3 loop is CASSLTVNNEQFF. CDR3 in DNA: TGTGCCAGCAGCTTAACGGTGAACAATGAGCAGTTCTTC. Using reference TRBV7-9 and TRBJ2-1 for the parts outside the CDR3, the full variable domain is DTGVSQNPRHKITKRGQNVTFRCDPISEHNRLYWYRQTLGQGPEFLTYFQNEAQLEKSRLLSDRFSAERPKGSFSTLEIQRTEQGDSAMYLCASSLTVNNEQFFGPGTRLTVL.

This chain links TRBV6-2 or TRBV6-3 with TRBJ1-2, with D uncertain. V gave up 4 bases and J gave up 2 bases, with 11 bases separating them. The length of the CDR3 is 14 residues. The germline gives CDR1 MNHEY, CDR2 SVGEGT. CDR3 residues: CASSSVGPNYGYTF. The CDR3 DNA follows: TGTGCCAGCAGTTCAGTTGGGCCCAACTATGGCTACACCTTC.

This clonotype was recorded many times. The chain is built from TRBV9 and TRBJ2-6; no firm D call. This CDR3 is built from 16 residues. The germline V gene encodes CDR1 SGDLS and CDR2 YYNGEE. The V end was cut by 0 bases, the J end by 0 bases, with 7 bases between. In nucleotides, the CDR3 is TGTGCCAGCAGCGTAGCAGTTAGCTCTGGGGCCAACGTCCTGACTTTC. It encodes CASSVAVSSGANVLTF.

A few counts support this clonotype. The gene calls are TRBV7-8 and TRBJ1-1; perhaps TRBD1 as D (5 bases). CDR1 and CDR2 from the germline V gene are SGHVS and FQNEAQ. The CDR3 totals 13 residues. V gave up 5 bases and J gave up 8 bases, with 15 bases separating them. For the CDR3, the DNA is TGTGCCAGCAGCCAAGGAGGAGGGGCCGAAGCTTTCTTT. Residues: CASSQGGGAEAFF.